The clone carrying this TCR beta chain showed up many times. Its antigen remains unidentified. TCRdb re-analysed the RT-PCR reads in MiXCR, keeping a single row per CDR3 protein. The sample holds about 520,000 distinct CDR3 sequences, about 25% seen once. The data derive from a study of response to subunit inactivated influenza vaccine. Overall study results and limits: Few additional T cells are recruited per seasonal influenza vaccination, authors suggested.

CDR1 DFQATT and CDR2 SNEGSKA come from the germline V gene (reference sequence). The V end was cut by 6 bases, the J end by 7 bases, with 13 bases between. The CDR3 length is 13 residues. The sequencing here drew on CD4+ T cells sorted from PBMCs, taken 4 to 6 days after vaccination. The receptor comes from a man in his fifties or sixties who received an inactivated influenza vaccine. The V call is TRBV20-1, the J call TRBJ1-6, with D possibly being TRBD1 (6 bases). This chain's CDR3 is CSANRDINSPLHF. The CDR3 region has the DNA TGCAGTGCAAACCGGGACATCAATTCACCCCTCCACTTT.